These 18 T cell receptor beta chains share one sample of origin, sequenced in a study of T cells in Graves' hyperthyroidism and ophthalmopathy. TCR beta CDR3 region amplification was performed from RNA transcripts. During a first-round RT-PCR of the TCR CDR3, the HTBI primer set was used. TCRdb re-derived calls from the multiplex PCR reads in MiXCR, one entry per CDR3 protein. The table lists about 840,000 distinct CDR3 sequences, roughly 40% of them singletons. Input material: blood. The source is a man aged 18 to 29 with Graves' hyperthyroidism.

CDR3 amino acids: CASYCYEQYF. As DNA, the CDR3 is TGTGCCAGCTACTGTTACGAGCAGTACTTC. V and J are TRBV7-9 and TRBJ2-7, with unresolved D. Germline lookup yields CDR1 SEHNR and CDR2 FQNEAQ (reference sequence). The germline V and J ends were trimmed by 8 bases and 4 bases, with 6 bases remaining between them. The CDR3 runs 10 residues.

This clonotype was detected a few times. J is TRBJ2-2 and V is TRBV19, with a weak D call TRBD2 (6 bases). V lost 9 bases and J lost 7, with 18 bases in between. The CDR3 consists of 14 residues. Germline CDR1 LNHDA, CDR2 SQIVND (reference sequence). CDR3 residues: CASSRAGSSGELFF. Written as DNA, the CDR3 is TGTGCCAGCTCTCGTGCCGGGAGTAGCGGGGAGCTGTTTTTT. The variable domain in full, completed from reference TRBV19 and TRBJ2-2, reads DGGITQSPKYLFRKEGQNVTLSCEQNLNHDAMYWYRQDPGQGLRLIYYSQIVNDFQKGDIAEGYSVSREKKESFPLTVTSAQKNPTAFYLCASSRAGSSGELFFGEGSRLTVL.

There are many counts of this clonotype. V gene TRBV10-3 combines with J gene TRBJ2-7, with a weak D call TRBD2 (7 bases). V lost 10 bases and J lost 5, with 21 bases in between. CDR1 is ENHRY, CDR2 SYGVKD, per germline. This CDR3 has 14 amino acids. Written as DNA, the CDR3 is TGTGCCACGGGGGCGGGGGCAACCAGGAACGAGCAGTACTTC. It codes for CATGAGATRNEQYF.

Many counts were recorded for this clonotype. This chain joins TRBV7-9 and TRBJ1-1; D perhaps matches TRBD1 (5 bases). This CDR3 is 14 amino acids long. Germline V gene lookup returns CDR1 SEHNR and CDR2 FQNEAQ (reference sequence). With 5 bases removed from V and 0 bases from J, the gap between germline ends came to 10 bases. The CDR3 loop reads CASSPKGLNTEAFF. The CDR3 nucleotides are TGTGCCAGCAGCCCGAAGGGACTGAACACTGAAGCTTTCTTT.

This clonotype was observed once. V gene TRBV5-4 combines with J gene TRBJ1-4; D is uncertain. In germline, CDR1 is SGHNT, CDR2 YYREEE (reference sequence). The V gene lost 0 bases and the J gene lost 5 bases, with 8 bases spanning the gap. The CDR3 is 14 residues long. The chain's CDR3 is CASSLEGVNEKLFF. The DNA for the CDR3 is TGTGCCAGCAGCTTGGAGGGCGTAAATGAAAAACTGTTTTTT.

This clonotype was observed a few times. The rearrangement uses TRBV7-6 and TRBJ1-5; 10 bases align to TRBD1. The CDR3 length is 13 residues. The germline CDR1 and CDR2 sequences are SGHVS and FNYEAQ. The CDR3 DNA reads TGTGCTCGCGGCGGGACAGGGGATCAGCCCCAGCATTTT. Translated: CARGGTGDQPQHF. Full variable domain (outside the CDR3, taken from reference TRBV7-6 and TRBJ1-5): GAGVSQSPRYKVTKRGQDVALRCDPISGHVSLYWYRQALGQGPEFLTYFNYEAQQDKSGLPNDRFSAERPEGSISTLTIQRTEQRDSAMYRCARGGTGDQPQHFGDGTRLSIL.

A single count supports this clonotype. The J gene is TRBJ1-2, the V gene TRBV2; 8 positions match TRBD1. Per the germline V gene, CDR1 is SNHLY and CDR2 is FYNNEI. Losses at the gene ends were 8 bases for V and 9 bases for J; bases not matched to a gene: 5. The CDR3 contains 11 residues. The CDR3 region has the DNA TGTGCCAGCGTAAGACAGGGGAGCTACACCTTC. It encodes CASVRQGSYTF. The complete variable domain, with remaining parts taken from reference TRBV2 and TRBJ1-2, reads EPEVTQTPSHQVTQMGQEVILRCVPISNHLYFYWYRQILGQKVEFLVSFYNNEISEKSEIFDDQFSVERPDGSNFTLKIRSTKLEDSAMYFCASVRQGSYTFGSGTRLTVV.

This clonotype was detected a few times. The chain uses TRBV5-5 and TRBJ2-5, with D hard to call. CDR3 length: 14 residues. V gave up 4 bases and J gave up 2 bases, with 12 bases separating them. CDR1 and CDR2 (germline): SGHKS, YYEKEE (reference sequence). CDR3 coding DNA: TGTGCCAGCAGCATCGACCCGGTACAAGAGACCCAGTACTTC. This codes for CASSIDPVQETQYF.

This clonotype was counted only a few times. The CDR3 is CSATDPGTGVSPLHF. As DNA, the CDR3 is TGCAGTGCTACCGACCCCGGGACAGGGGTATCACCCCTCCACTTT. The chain joins TRBV20-1 to TRBJ1-6, with 10 bases fitting TRBD1. V lost 4 bases and J lost 10; bases outside the gene matches: 10. The germline gives CDR1 DFQATT, CDR2 SNEGSKA (reference sequence). CDR3 length equals 15 residues.

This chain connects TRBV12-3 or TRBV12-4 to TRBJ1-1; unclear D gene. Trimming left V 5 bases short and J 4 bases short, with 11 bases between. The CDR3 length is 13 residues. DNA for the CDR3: TGTGCCAGCAGTACACACGGGAGCACTGAAGCTTTCTTT. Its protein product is CASSTHGSTEAFF.

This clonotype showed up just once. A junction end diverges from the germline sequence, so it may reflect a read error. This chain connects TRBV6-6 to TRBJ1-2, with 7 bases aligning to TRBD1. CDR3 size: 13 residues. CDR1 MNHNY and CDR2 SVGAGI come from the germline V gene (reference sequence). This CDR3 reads CASSYSTGGDRAF. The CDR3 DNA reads TGTGCCAGCAGTTACTCCACCGGGGGAGACAGGGCCTTC.

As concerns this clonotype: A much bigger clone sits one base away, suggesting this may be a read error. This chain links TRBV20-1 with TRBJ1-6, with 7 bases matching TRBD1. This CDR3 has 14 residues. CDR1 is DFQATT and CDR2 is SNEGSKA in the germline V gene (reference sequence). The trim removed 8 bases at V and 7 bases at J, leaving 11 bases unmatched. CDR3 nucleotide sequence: TGCAGTACTATAGCGACAGGGATGAATTCACCCCTCCACTTT. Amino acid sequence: CSTIATGMNSPLHF.

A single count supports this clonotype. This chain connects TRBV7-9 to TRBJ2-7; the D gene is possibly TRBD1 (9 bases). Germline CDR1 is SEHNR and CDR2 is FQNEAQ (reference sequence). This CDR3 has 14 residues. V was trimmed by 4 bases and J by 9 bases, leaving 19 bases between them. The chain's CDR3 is CASSSGGEGQGQYF. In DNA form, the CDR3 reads TGTGCCAGCAGCTCGGGAGGGGAGGGACAGGGGCAGTACTTC.

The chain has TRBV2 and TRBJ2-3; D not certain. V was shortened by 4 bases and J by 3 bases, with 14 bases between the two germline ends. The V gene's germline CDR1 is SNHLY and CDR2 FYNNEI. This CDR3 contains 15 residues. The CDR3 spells CASSVRNIPTDTQYF. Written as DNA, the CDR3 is TGTGCCAGCAGTGTCCGGAACATACCTACAGATACGCAGTATTTT.

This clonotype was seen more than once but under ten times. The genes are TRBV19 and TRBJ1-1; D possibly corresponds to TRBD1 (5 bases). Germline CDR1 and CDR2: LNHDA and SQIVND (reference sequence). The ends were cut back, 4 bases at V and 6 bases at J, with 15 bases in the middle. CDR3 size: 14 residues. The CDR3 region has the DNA TGTGCCAGTAGTACGGGGGGGGGTGTGGCTGAAGCTTTCTTT. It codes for CASSTGGGVAEAFF.

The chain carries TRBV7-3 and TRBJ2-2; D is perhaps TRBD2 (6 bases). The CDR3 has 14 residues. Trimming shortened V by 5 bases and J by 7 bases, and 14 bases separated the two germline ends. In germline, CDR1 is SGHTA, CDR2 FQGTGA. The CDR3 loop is CASSVAGPGGELFF. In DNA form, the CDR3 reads TGTGCCAGCAGCGTTGCGGGGCCGGGCGGGGAGCTGTTTTTT.

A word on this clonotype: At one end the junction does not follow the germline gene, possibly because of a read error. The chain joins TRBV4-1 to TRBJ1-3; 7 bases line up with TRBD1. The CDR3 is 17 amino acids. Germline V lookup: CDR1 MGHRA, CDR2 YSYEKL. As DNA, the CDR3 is TGCGCCAACAGCCAACCAGACAGGGAAAGCTCTGGAAACACCATATATTTT. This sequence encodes CANSQPDRESSGNTIYF.

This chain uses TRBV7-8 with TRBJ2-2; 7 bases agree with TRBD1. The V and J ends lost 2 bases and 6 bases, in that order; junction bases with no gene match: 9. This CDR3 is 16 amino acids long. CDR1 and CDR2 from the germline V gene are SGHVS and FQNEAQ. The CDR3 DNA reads TGTGCCAGCAGCTTATTCCGGACAGGAAGGGCCGGGGAGCTGTTTTTT. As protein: CASSLFRTGRAGELFF.